A selection of T cell receptor beta chains follows, all from one sample in a study of blood T cell repertoires in COVID-19. Here immunoSEQ multiplex PCR was the method, and the copy in TCRdb shows in-frame clones only, minus some. Of about 270,000 clones listed, over 80% are singletons. Input material: PBMCs or T cells enriched from blood (not recorded which). The receptors were sampled from a woman aged 30 to 39 with acute COVID-19. Both conserved end residues are part of each CDR3. Fields, in order: V gene, D gene, J gene, clone size, CDR3 protein, CDR3 DNA. A D gene is named only where the DNA matches it firmly. Size values are once, few and many counts, or a class for expanded clones, and some rows have none.

>TRBV30|NA|TRBJ1-1|NA
CAWSVQGTTEAFF
TGTGCCTGGAGTGTACAGGGTACCACTGAAGCTTTCTTT
>TRBV6-2/TRBV6-3|TRBD2|TRBJ2-1|once
CASSLADNEQFF
TGTGCCAGCAGTCTAGCGGACAATGAGCAGTTCTTC
>TRBV7-2|NA|TRBJ2-7|NA
CASSLDGGQKMNEQYF
TGTGCCAGCAGCTTAGATGGCGGACAAAAAATGAACGAGCAGTACTTC
>TRBV7-9|TRBD2|TRBJ2-7|NA
CASSLAPAGDYEQYF
TGTGCCAGCAGCTTAGCACCGGCGGGAGACTACGAGCAGTACTTC
>TRBV5-1|TRBD2|TRBJ2-7|NA
CASSFLAGTPLGQYF
TGCGCCAGCAGCTTCCTAGCGGGAACCCCCCTTGGGCAGTACTTC
>TRBV28|TRBD2|TRBJ2-7|NA
CASSPLTSGSYEQYF
TGTGCCAGCAGTCCATTGACTAGCGGGAGCTACGAGCAGTACTTC
>TRBV5-4|NA|TRBJ2-2|NA
CASSLETATGELFF
TGTGCCAGCAGCTTGGAGACAGCCACCGGGGAGCTGTTTTTT
>TRBV7-9|NA|TRBJ2-3|NA
CASSSHREDTQYF
TGTGCCAGCAGCTCTCACAGGGAAGATACGCAGTATTTT
>TRBV5-1|NA|TRBJ1-1|NA
CASSLAYFTEAFF
TGCGCCAGCAGCTTGGCCTATTTCACTGAAGCTTTCTTT
>TRBV28|NA|TRBJ1-1|NA
CASRYQGLWTEAFF
TGTGCCAGCAGGTATCAGGGGCTATGGACTGAAGCTTTCTTT
>TRBV4-1|NA|TRBJ2-3|NA
CASSHSSSTDTQYF
TGCGCCAGCAGCCATTCCTCGAGCACAGATACGCAGTATTTT
>TRBV7-2|NA|TRBJ2-2|NA
CASSLERASVSSELFF
TGTGCCAGCAGCTTAGAACGCGCTAGCGTTTCGTCGGAGCTGTTTTTT
>TRBV29-1|NA|TRBJ1-2|NA
CSAGSEDYGYTF
TGCAGCGCGGGGTCGGAGGACTATGGCTACACCTTC
>TRBV28|NA|TRBJ1-2|NA
CASSNRTDLFYGCTF
TGTGCCAGCAGTAACCGGACAGATTTGTTTTATGGCTGTACCTTC
>TRBV19|TRBD1|TRBJ2-5|NA
CASSPMDREQETQYF
TGTGCCAGTAGTCCTATGGACAGGGAGCAAGAGACCCAGTACTTC
>TRBV30|NA|TRBJ1-1|NA
CAWSTDSLGYTEAFF
TGTGCCTGGAGTACGGACAGCCTCGGGTACACTGAAGCTTTCTTT
>TRBV28|NA|TRBJ2-3|NA
CASSLSRGTDTQYF
TGTGCCAGCAGTTTAAGTAGAGGCACAGATACGCAGTATTTT
>TRBV11-3|NA|TRBJ2-7|NA
CASSQSGNEQYF
TGTGCCAGCAGCCAGTCGGGGAACGAGCAGTACTTC
>TRBV11-3|TRBD2|TRBJ2-2|NA
CASSPLGLAGAGGELFF
TGTGCCAGCAGTCCATTGGGACTAGCGGGTGCAGGTGGGGAGCTGTTTTTT
>TRBV2|TRBD1|TRBJ2-3|NA
CASSETGEHRTDTQYF
TGTGCCAGCAGTGAAACAGGGGAACACCGCACAGATACGCAGTATTTT
>TRBV5-4|TRBD1|TRBJ2-7|NA
CASSLEGARYEQYF
TGTGCCAGCAGCTTGGAGGGGGCGCGGTACGAGCAGTACTTC
>TRBV3-1/TRBV3-2|TRBD2|TRBJ2-3|NA
CASSHGLAGDTQYF
TGTGCCAGCAGCCATGGGCTAGCGGGAGATACGCAGTATTTT
>TRBV10-1|TRBD2|TRBJ2-1|once
CASSEQIAGNNEQFF
TGCGCCAGCAGTGAGCAGATAGCGGGAAACAATGAGCAGTTCTTC
>TRBV27|TRBD1|TRBJ2-7|NA
CASSRSGGIFYEQYF
TGTGCCAGCAGTCGATCAGGGGGCATCTTCTACGAGCAGTACTTC
>TRBV13|NA|TRBJ2-5|NA
CASSLEGRETQYF
TGTGCCAGCAGCTTGGAGGGCCGGGAGACCCAGTACTTC
>TRBV19|TRBD2|TRBJ2-5|NA
CASRPNREGRETQYF
TGTGCCAGTAGGCCTAATCGGGAGGGCCGGGAGACCCAGTACTTC
>TRBV19|NA|TRBJ2-7|NA
CATTSSSYEQYF
TGTGCCACCACCTCTAGCTCCTACGAGCAGTACTTC
>TRBV7-2|NA|TRBJ2-3|NA
CASSLHQADTQYF
TGTGCCAGCAGCTTACATCAGGCGGATACGCAGTATTTT
>TRBV7-8|NA|TRBJ1-1|NA
CASSPGPIEAFF
TGTGCCAGCAGCCCAGGTCCCATTGAAGCTTTCTTT
>TRBV6-5|NA|TRBJ1-5|NA
CASSRTGFSDQPQHF
TGTGCCAGCAGCAGAACAGGGTTTAGCGATCAGCCCCAGCATTTT
>TRBV18|TRBD1|TRBJ2-7|once
CASSRTGRTYEQYF
TGTGCCAGCTCCCGGACAGGACGAACCTACGAGCAGTACTTC
>TRBV7-9|NA|TRBJ2-1|once
CASSLIGVYNEQFF
TGTGCCAGCAGCTTAATCGGGGTTTACAATGAGCAGTTCTTC
>TRBV11-2|NA|TRBJ2-5|NA
CASGSGQIQETQYF
TGTGCCAGCGGATCAGGACAAATTCAAGAGACCCAGTACTTC